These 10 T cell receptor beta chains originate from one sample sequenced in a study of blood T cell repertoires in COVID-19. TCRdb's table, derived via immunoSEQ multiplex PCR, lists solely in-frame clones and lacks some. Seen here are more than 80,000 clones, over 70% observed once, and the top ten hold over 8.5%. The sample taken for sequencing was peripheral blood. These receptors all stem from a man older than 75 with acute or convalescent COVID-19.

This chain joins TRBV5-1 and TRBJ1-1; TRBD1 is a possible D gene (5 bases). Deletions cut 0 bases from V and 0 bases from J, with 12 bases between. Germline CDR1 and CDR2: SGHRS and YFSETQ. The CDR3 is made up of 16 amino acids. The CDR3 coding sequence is TGCGCCAGCAGCTTGGTCCGGGGGGAGGTGAACACTGAAGCTTTCTTT. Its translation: CASSLVRGEVNTEAFF.

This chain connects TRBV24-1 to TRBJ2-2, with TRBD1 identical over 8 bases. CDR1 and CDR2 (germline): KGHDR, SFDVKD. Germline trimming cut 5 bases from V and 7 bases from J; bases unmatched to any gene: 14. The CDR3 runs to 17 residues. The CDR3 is CATSVGVGQGGGGELFF. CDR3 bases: TGTGCCACCAGTGTAGGAGTCGGACAGGGAGGTGGCGGGGAGCTGTTTTTT.

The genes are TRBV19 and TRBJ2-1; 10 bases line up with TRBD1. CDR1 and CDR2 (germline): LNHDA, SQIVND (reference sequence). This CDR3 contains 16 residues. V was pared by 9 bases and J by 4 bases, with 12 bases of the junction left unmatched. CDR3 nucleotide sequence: TGTGCCAGCTCCCTCCCGGGGACAGGGGTTTACAATGAGCAGTTCTTC. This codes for CASSLPGTGVYNEQFF.

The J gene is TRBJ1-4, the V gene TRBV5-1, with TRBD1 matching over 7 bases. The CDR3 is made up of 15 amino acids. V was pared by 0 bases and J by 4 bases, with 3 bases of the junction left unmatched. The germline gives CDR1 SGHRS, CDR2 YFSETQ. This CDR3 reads CASSLGDRNNEKLFF. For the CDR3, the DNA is TGCGCCAGCAGCTTGGGGGACAGAAATAATGAAAAACTGTTTTTT.

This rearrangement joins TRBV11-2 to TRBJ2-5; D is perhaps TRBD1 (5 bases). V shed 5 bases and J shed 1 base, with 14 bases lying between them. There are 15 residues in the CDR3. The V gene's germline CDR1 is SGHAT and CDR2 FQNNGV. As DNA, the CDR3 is TGTGCCAGCAGCAACAGGAGAACCATCCAAGAGACCCAGTACTTC. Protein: CASSNRRTIQETQYF.

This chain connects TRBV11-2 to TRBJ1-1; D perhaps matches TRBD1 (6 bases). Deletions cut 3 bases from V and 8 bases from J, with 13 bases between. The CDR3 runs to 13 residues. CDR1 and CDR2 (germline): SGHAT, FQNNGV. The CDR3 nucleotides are TGTGCCAGCAGCTTCGCCGGGACAACGGAAGCTTTCTTT. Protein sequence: CASSFAGTTEAFF.

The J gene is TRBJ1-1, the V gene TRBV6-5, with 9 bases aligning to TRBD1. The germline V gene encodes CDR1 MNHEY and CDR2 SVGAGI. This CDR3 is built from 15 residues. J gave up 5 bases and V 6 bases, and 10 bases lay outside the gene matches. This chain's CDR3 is CASSPGGTGRTEAFF. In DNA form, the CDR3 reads TGTGCCAGCAGCCCAGGAGGGACAGGGAGAACTGAAGCTTTCTTT.

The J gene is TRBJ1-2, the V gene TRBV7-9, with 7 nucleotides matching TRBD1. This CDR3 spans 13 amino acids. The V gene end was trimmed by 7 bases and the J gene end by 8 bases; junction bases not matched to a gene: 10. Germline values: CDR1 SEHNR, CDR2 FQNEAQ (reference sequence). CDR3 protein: CASNPTGIGGYTF. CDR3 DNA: TGTGCCAGCAACCCGACAGGGATTGGCGGCTACACCTTC.

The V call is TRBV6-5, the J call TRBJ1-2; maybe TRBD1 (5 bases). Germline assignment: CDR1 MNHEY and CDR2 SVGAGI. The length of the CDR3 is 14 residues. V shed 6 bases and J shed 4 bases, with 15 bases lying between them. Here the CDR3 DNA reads TGTGCCAGCAGCCAAGGGAGGACACCCTATGGCTACACCTTC. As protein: CASSQGRTPYGYTF.

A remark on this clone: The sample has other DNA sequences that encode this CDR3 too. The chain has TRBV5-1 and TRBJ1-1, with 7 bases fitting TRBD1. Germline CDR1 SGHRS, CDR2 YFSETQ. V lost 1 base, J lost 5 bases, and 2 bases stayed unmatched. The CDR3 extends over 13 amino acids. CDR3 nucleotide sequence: TGCGCCAGCAGCTTGCCAGGGGGTACTGAAGCTTTCTTT. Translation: CASSLPGGTEAFF.